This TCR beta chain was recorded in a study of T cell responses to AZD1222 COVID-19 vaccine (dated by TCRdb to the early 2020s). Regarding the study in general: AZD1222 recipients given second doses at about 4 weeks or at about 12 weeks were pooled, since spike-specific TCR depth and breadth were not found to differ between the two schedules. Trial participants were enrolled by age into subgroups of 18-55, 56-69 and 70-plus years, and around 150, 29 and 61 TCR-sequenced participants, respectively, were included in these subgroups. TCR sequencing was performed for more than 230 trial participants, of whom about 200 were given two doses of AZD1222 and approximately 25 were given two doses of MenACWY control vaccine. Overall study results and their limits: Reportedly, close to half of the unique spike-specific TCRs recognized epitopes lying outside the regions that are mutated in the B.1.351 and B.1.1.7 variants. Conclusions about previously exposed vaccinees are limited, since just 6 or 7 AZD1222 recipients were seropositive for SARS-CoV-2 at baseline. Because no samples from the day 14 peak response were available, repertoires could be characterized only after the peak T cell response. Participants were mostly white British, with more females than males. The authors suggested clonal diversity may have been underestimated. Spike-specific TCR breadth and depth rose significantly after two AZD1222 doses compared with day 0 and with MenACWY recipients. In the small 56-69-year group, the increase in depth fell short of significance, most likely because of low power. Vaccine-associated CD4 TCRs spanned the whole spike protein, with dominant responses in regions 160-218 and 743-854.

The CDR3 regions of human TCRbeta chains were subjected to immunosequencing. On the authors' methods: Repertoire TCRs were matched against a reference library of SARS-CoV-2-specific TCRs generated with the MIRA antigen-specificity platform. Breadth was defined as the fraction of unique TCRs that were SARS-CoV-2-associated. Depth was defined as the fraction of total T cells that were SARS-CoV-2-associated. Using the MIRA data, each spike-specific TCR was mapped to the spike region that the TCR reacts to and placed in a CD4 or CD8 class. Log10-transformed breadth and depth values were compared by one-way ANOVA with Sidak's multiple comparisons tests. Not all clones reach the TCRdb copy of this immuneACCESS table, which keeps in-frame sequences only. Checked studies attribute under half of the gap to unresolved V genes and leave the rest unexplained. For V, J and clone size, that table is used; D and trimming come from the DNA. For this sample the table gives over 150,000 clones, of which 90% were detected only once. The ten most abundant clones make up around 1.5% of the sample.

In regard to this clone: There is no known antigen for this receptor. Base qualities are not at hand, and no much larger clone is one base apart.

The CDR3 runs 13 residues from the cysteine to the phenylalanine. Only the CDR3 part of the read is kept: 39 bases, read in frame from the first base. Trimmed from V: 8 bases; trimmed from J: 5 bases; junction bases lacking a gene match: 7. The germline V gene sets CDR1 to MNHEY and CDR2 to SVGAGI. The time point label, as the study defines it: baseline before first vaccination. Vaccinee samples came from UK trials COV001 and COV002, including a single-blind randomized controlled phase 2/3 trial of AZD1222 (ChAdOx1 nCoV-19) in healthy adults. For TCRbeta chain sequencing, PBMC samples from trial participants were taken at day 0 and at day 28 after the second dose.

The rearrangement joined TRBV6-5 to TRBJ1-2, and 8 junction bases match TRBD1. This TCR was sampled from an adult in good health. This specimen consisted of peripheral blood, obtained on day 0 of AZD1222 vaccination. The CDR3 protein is CASLGQDLYGYTF. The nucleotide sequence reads TGTGCCAGCCTGGGACAGGACCTATATGGCTACACCTTC.